These T cell receptor beta chains were read from a single sample in a study of cytomegalovirus exposure and HLA in healthy donors. The table came from immunoSEQ multiplex PCR; TCRdb's copy has only in-frame clones and leaves some out. This sample yields 100,000 to 150,000 clones, of which roughly three quarters are seen a single time; about 11% belongs to the top ten. What was sequenced was PBMCs. These TCRs come from a man under 40 in good health and CMV-seropositive. The CDR3 runs from the conserved cysteine through the conserved F or W.

CASSQDDVLAGGRGDTQYF,TRBV4-1,TRBJ2-3
CASSPGLAGVNEQFF,TRBV6-5,TRBJ2-1
CASRDRGYEQYF,TRBV27,TRBJ2-7
CATSRLTGGTDTQYF,TRBV15,TRBJ2-3
CASTPQRDTGELFF,TRBV19,TRBJ2-2
CASRPEGGADTEAFF,TRBV6-4,TRBJ1-1
CATSRKGDTAMGTYEQYF,TRBV15,TRBJ2-7
CASSVGGTGELFF,TRBV5-1,TRBJ2-2
CASSIGHPNTEAFF,TRBV19,TRBJ1-1
CAWSVLLMREPQHF,TRBV30,TRBJ1-5
CASSLAGGMNEQFF,TRBV11-1,TRBJ2-1
CASRVGQGPPYEQYF,TRBV4-1,TRBJ2-7
CASSQERGLAGGLNEQFF,TRBV4-3,TRBJ2-1
CASSHGQGRENTEAFF,TRBV13,TRBJ1-1
CASSDVLAYRYF,TRBV2,TRBJ2-3
CASSMGSSGNTIYF,TRBV19,TRBJ1-3
CASSFISLDPTGCNEQFF,TRBV27,TRBJ2-1
CASSRAGNEKLFF,TRBV18,TRBJ1-4
CASSPTWDRAYEQYF,TRBV6-1,TRBJ2-7
CASAAGRATRRAQHF,TRBV19,TRBJ1-5
CASSLRGQGPGYTF,TRBV11-2,TRBJ1-2
CASSDPNGSSANEQFF,TRBV5-1,TRBJ2-1
CASSILDFNEQYF,TRBV6-4,TRBJ2-7
CASSQDISSTETQYF,TRBV7-9,TRBJ2-5
CASSQDSGTSNEQFF,TRBV4-3,TRBJ2-1
CASSLEGDEQFF,TRBV7-2,TRBJ2-1
CASSLETGRQETQYF,TRBV7-7,TRBJ2-5
CASSVDPGTITYEQYF,TRBV9,TRBJ2-7
CASSLAGERYEQYF,TRBV5-4,TRBJ2-7
CASSEAAGVFGTEAFF,TRBV6-1,TRBJ1-1
CASSRDFTYEQYF,TRBV5-8,TRBJ2-7
CASSPPDRFNQPQHF,TRBV18,TRBJ1-5
CASSLGGLVGDTQYF,TRBV5-1,TRBJ2-3
CASKAGGLGGYTF,TRBV6-5,TRBJ1-2
CARRAGGPGEQFF,TRBV2,TRBJ2-1
CASSIRGLAGVSYEQYF,TRBV19,TRBJ2-7
CASSLGTGPRGYTF,TRBV27,TRBJ1-2
CASGTSGGSDTSYEQYF,TRBV14,TRBJ2-7
CASSVSQTGELFF,TRBV9,TRBJ2-2
CAISTTGGRANYGYTF,TRBV10-3,TRBJ1-2
CAWSGGTVGEKLFF,TRBV30,TRBJ1-4
CASSFGTSGTGDTQYF,TRBV7-2,TRBJ2-3
CASTVQVRSGNTIYF,TRBV7-2,TRBJ1-3